The 17 T cell receptor beta chains listed next were all sequenced from one sample in a study of shared clonotypes between healthy human individuals. Naive CD8 cells comprised CD45RO-negative, CCR7-positively selected cells, excluding terminally differentiated effector memory CD45RA+ cells. This table comes from immunoSEQ multiplex PCR, and its TCRdb copy is limited to in-frame clones, with some not included. This sample has about 2,100,000 clones, with about 92% found just once. Sample: naive CD8+ T cells from PBMCs. These receptor sequences come from a young man in good health. Some clones in this sample may be carry-over from other donors' samples.

The gene calls are TRBV28 and TRBJ1-5; 8 nucleotides align to TRBD1. This CDR3 is built from 15 residues. After removal of 3 bases from V and 4 bases from J, the junction contained 5 bases not matched to a gene. Germline lookup yields CDR1 MDHEN and CDR2 SYDVKM. The CDR3 here is CASSLVQGANQPQHF. DNA of the CDR3: TGTGCCAGCAGTTTGGTGCAGGGGGCGAATCAGCCCCAGCATTTT.

A single count supports this clone. V is TRBV6-1 and J is TRBJ2-5; D unclear. The length of the CDR3 is 16 residues. The V gene's germline CDR1 is MNHNS and CDR2 SASEGT. V lost 2 bases and J lost 6, with 19 bases in between. CDR3 residues: CASSERARPQLQTQYF. The CDR3 DNA sequence: TGTGCCAGCAGTGAAAGAGCGAGGCCACAACTTCAGACCCAGTACTTC.

The chain recombines TRBV30 with TRBJ2-1; D may correspond to TRBD1 or TRBD2 (5 bases each). Per the germline V gene, CDR1 is GTSNPN and CDR2 is SVGIG (reference sequence). This CDR3 contains 13 residues. V lost 5 bases and J 6 bases, leaving 14 bases between the germline ends. The CDR3, as DNA: TGTGCCTGGGACCGGGGCACGTCCAATGAGCAGTTCTTC. Translation: CAWDRGTSNEQFF.

A remark on this clone: The identical CDR3 is also encoded by other nucleotide sequences in the sample. The chain carries TRBV9 and TRBJ2-5; D might be TRBD1 (5 bases). This CDR3 has 14 residues. V was trimmed by 0 bases and J by 5 bases, leaving 11 bases between them. Germline values: CDR1 SGDLS, CDR2 YYNGEE. The CDR3 nucleotides are TGTGCCAGCAGCGTAGAGGCAGGGCGGGAGACCCAGTACTTC. Amino acids: CASSVEAGRETQYF.

The chain uses TRBV19 and TRBJ2-7, with D tentatively TRBD1 (6 bases). Germline CDR1 and CDR2: LNHDA and SQIVND (reference sequence). This CDR3 comprises 14 residues. The germline V and J ends were trimmed by 4 bases and 3 bases, with 13 bases remaining between them. CDR3 in DNA: TGTGCCAGTAGTACTCGGGACACCAGCTACGAGCAGTACTTC. It specifies CASSTRDTSYEQYF.

The chain uses TRBV28 and TRBJ2-3; 13 positions agree with TRBD2. Per the germline V gene, CDR1 is MDHEN and CDR2 is SYDVKM. J lost 6 bases, V lost 7 bases, and 7 bases had no gene match. The CDR3 extends over 15 amino acids. CDR3: CASNGLAGASDTQYF. DNA of the CDR3: TGTGCCAGCAATGGACTAGCGGGAGCAAGTGATACGCAGTATTTT.

The J gene is TRBJ2-7, the V gene TRBV5-8; D gene unclear. V lost 3 bases and J lost 3, with 10 bases in between. The CDR3 has 13 amino acids. Germline CDR1 reads SGHTS; CDR2 reads YDEGEE. The CDR3 protein is CASSWTGNYEQYF. CDR3 coding DNA: TGTGCCAGCAGCTGGACGGGTAACTACGAGCAGTACTTC.

The rearrangement uses TRBV4-1 and TRBJ2-7, with 8 bases that match TRBD2. Germline-derived CDR1 and CDR2 are MGHRA and YSYEKL. This CDR3 comprises 14 residues. The V segment lost 0 bases and the J segment 6 bases; nucleotides outside the gene matches: 4. CDR3 in DNA: TGCGCCAGCAGCCAAGATGGGCGGGGGGCCGAGCAGTACTTC. It codes for CASSQDGRGAEQYF.

The chain joins TRBV7-2 to TRBJ2-2; perhaps TRBD1 as D (5 bases). The germline V gene has CDR1 SGHTA and CDR2 FQGNSA. Trimming removed 7 bases from V and 6 bases from J, with 15 bases in between. CDR3 length equals 14 residues. In DNA, the CDR3 is TGTGCCAGCATCGACAGAGAAGGGTCCGGGGAGCTGTTTTTT. This codes for CASIDREGSGELFF.

The chain couples TRBV4-3 to TRBJ1-2; 9 nucleotides match TRBD1. Germline values: CDR1 LGHNA, CDR2 YSLEER. V dropped 4 bases and J dropped 4; count of bases not matched to a gene: 4. The CDR3 is made up of 14 amino acids. In nucleotides, the CDR3 is TGCGCCAGCAGCCCGGGGACAGGGAGCTATGGCTACACCTTC. Translated: CASSPGTGSYGYTF.

About this clone itself: The identical CDR3 is also encoded by other nucleotide sequences in the sample. V gene TRBV28 combines with J gene TRBJ2-7, with D unresolved. This CDR3 contains 12 residues. Germline-derived CDR1 and CDR2 are MDHEN and SYDVKM. Trimming removed 3 bases at V and 6 bases at J, with 9 bases between. The CDR3 here is CASSFFRGEQYF. The DNA of the CDR3 is TGTGCCAGCAGTTTTTTTCGCGGCGAGCAGTACTTC.

The rearrangement joins TRBV5-4 to TRBJ2-7; no clear D. Trimming took 3 bases from V and 0 from J, leaving 10 bases between them. The CDR3 runs 14 residues. Germline assignment: CDR1 SGHNT and CDR2 YYREEE (reference sequence). CDR3 amino acids: CASSSWGNSYEQYF. CDR3 bases: TGTGCCAGCAGCTCGTGGGGAAACTCCTACGAGCAGTACTTC.

The chain has TRBV27 and TRBJ2-7; tentatively, D is TRBD1 or TRBD2 (6 bases each). Germline V gene data show CDR1 as MNHEY and CDR2 as SMNVEV (reference sequence). This CDR3 is built from 16 residues. Between the trimmed V and J ends, which lost 1 base and 5 bases, there was a span of 18 bases. The CDR3 sequence is CASSLYSGTGANEQYF. CDR3 coding DNA: TGTGCCAGCAGTTTATACTCGGGGACGGGGGCCAACGAGCAGTACTTC.

The chain employs TRBV7-9 and TRBJ1-2; a possible D gene is TRBD1 (6 bases). Trimming took 2 bases from V and 6 from J, leaving 16 bases between them. CDR1 and CDR2 (germline): SEHNR, FQNEAQ (reference sequence). The CDR3 loop spans 15 amino acids. The DNA of the CDR3 is TGTGCCAGCAGCTTACGACAGGACGGGGCGGATGGCTACACCTTC. The encoded protein is CASSLRQDGADGYTF.

This clone came up a few times. Different DNA sequences within this sample yield the same CDR3. J is TRBJ2-1 and V is TRBV7-3, with D hard to call. From germline, CDR1 is SGHTA and CDR2 FQGTGA. The CDR3 has 11 residues. The V end was cut by 2 bases, the J end by 7 bases, with 3 bases between. CDR3 region: CASSLGNEQFF. The CDR3 DNA is TGTGCCAGCAGCTTAGGGAATGAGCAGTTCTTC.

This chain connects TRBV5-3 to TRBJ2-7; unclear D gene. TRBV5-3 is known as an ORF, though its function is uncertain. V lost 0 bases to trimming and J lost 3 bases, with 16 bases between them. This CDR3 comprises 16 residues. The CDR3 DNA reads as TGTGCCAGAAGCTTGGGATGGTTGTCGTGGGGCTACGAGCAGTACTTC. Translation gives CARSLGWLSWGYEQYF.

About this clone: Germline and junction disagree at one end, which may indicate a read error. The chain links TRBV9 to TRBJ2-1; TRBD2 matches 9 bases. From germline, CDR1 is SGDLS and CDR2 YYNGEE. The CDR3 covers 12 residues. The CDR3 bases are TGTGCCACCCATTCACCGGGACTAGCTCTCCTCTTC. Amino acid sequence: CATHSPGLALLF.